The 11 T cell receptor beta chains in this list originate from one sample, sequenced in a study of post-analysis software for immune sequencing data. Antigen specificity for these receptors is unknown. The library was made from cDNA and included unique molecular identifiers. TCRdb reprocessed the PCR reads with MiXCR, giving one entry per CDR3 protein. The sample contains 430,000 or so distinct CDR3 sequences, approximately 37% of which appear only once. Study outcomes and limitations: Controls showed lower frequencies than patients for five TRBV segments, and TRBV5-6, TRBV5-1 and TRBV20-1 were among these.

Sequencing input: blood. These receptors were collected from a girl aged 2-15 years with multiple sclerosis.

The V gene is TRBV5-1, the J gene TRBJ2-5; 11 bases agree with TRBD1. Per germline, CDR1 SGHRS and CDR2 YFSETQ. V lost 0 bases and J lost 5; bases outside the gene matches: 6. The CDR3 is 16 amino acids. The CDR3 DNA is TGCGCCAGCAGCTTGGCCGGGACAGGGGGTTTCGAGACCCAGTACTTC. It specifies CASSLAGTGGFETQYF.

This clonotype was observed a handful of times. This chain links TRBV6-5 with TRBJ2-3; maybe TRBD2 (6 bases). Trimming removed 6 bases from V and 10 bases from J, with 14 bases in between. Looked up from germline, CDR1 is MNHEY and CDR2 is SVGAGI. The CDR3 length is 12 residues. DNA for the CDR3: TGTGCCAGCAGGCCCCCTGGAGGGCCGCAGTATTTT. Its protein is CASRPPGGPQYF.

This chain uses TRBV20-1 with TRBJ2-3; no reliable D call. CDR1 and CDR2 (germline): DFQATT, SNEGSKA (reference sequence). This CDR3 contains 14 residues. The germline V and J ends were trimmed by 1 base and 2 bases, with 10 bases remaining between them. CDR3: CSARGVIDTDTQYF. The CDR3 bases are TGCAGTGCTAGAGGTGTGATCGACACAGATACGCAGTATTTT.

The chain has TRBV28 and TRBJ1-2; TRBD1 might be the D (6 bases). There are 14 residues in the CDR3. Trimming left V 1 base short and J 9 bases short, with 15 bases between. Germline CDR1 and CDR2: MDHEN and SYDVKM. The CDR3 region is CASSLYPGEKSYTF. The CDR3 DNA reads TGTGCCAGCAGTTTATACCCAGGGGAGAAGAGCTACACCTTC.

This clonotype was counted a few times. The chain uses TRBV29-1 and TRBJ2-7; 8 bases line up with TRBD1. This CDR3 is 14 amino acids long. J lost 0 bases, V lost 1 base, and 2 bases had no gene match. The V gene's germline CDR1 is SQVTM and CDR2 ANQGSEA. In nucleotides, the CDR3 is TGCAGCGTTGAAGGGACAGGGCTCTCCTACGAGCAGTACTTC. Protein sequence: CSVEGTGLSYEQYF.

The rearrangement joins TRBV7-9 to TRBJ2-2; D is uncertain. Germline V gene sequence: CDR1 SEHNR, CDR2 FQNEAQ (reference sequence). The CDR3 covers 12 residues. V gave up 2 bases and J gave up 6 bases, with 4 bases separating them. CDR3 bases: TGTGCCAGCAGCTTACGGGCCGGGGAGCTGTTTTTT. Amino acid sequence: CASSLRAGELFF.

The gene calls are TRBV5-1 and TRBJ2-7; a weak D match, TRBD2 (6 bases). The CDR3 runs 14 residues. Germline values: CDR1 SGHRS, CDR2 YFSETQ. V shed 3 bases and J shed 3 bases, with 13 bases lying between them. The CDR3 sequence: CASSWGELHYEQYF. The CDR3, as DNA: TGCGCCAGCAGCTGGGGGGAGCTACACTACGAGCAGTACTTC.

DNA of the CDR3: TGTGCCAGCAGTGAACCGGGATGGACAGGGGATTCACCCCTCCACTTT. Translated: CASSEPGWTGDSPLHF. The chain uses TRBV6-1 and TRBJ1-6; 9 bases map to TRBD1. CDR1 is MNHNS and CDR2 is SASEGT in the germline V gene. V lost 2 bases, J lost 8 bases, and 7 bases stayed unmatched. CDR3 length: 16 residues.

The rearrangement uses TRBV20-1 and TRBJ2-5, with D unclear. The CDR3 length is 12 residues. V was shortened by 2 bases and J by 4 bases, with 8 bases between the two germline ends. Per germline, CDR1 DFQATT and CDR2 SNEGSKA (reference sequence). The CDR3 protein is CSARFNGETQYF. As DNA, the CDR3 is TGCAGTGCTAGATTTAACGGAGAGACCCAGTACTTC.

Only a few counts were recorded for this clonotype. The V call is TRBV5-1, the J call TRBJ1-1, with 10 bases that match TRBD1. V was pared by 4 bases and J by 5 bases, with 5 bases of the junction left unmatched. Germline lookup yields CDR1 SGHRS and CDR2 YFSETQ. The CDR3 loop spans 14 amino acids. The DNA for the CDR3 is TGCGCCAGCAGCAGGGACAGGGGAAAGACTGAAGCTTTCTTT. It yields the protein CASSRDRGKTEAFF. The full variable domain, completed using reference TRBV5-1 and TRBJ1-1, is KAGVTQTPRYLIKTRGQQVTLSCSPISGHRSVSWYQQTPGQGLQFLFEYFSETQRNKGNFPGRFSGRQFSNSRSEMNVSTLELGDSALYLCASSRDRGKTEAFFGQGTRLTVV.

The rearrangement links TRBV7-2 to TRBJ1-1; D is possibly TRBD1 (6 bases). The CDR3 has 12 amino acids. Trimming removed 5 bases from V and 7 bases from J, with 11 bases in between. Germline V lookup: CDR1 SGHTA, CDR2 FQGNSA. CDR3 protein: CASSGMTGEAFF. For the CDR3, the DNA is TGTGCCAGCAGCGGGATGACAGGTGAAGCTTTCTTT. The variable domain in full, completed from reference TRBV7-2 and TRBJ1-1, reads GAGVSQSPSNKVTEKGKDVELRCDPISGHTALYWYRQSLGQGLEFLIYFQGNSAPDKSGLPSDRFSAERTGGSVSTLTIQRTQQEDSAVYLCASSGMTGEAFFGQGTRLTVV.